This T cell receptor beta chain was documented in a study of blood T cell repertoires in COVID-19. Study summary: Material from acute and convalescent COVID-19 was sourced from the United States, Italy and Spain. In each case, the material was cDNA or gDNA derived from T cells, B-cell-depleted T cells, or PBMCs.

The CDR3 loop spans 17 amino acids. Germline loops: CDR1 SGHRS, CDR2 YFSETQ. V lost 4 bases to trimming and J lost 0 bases; unmatched junction nucleotides: 5. In the original workflow: Estimation of nucleated cell counts was performed using reference gene primer amplification. TCRdb keeps only in-frame clones here, not all; method: immunoSEQ multiplex PCR. V and J calls and clone size are those listed in that table; D and trimming were worked out from the DNA. The profile shows 95,000 to 100,000 clones, approximately 92% of them singletons. The origin of this receptor is a man aged 45 to 65 with active COVID-19. This chain uses TRBV5-1 with TRBJ2-6; 9 bases map to TRBD1. The sample taken for sequencing was peripheral blood. CDR3: CASSKGQGSSGANVLTF. The CDR3 region has the DNA TGCGCCAGCAGCAAGGGACAGGGCAGCTCTGGGGCCAACGTCCTGACTTTC.